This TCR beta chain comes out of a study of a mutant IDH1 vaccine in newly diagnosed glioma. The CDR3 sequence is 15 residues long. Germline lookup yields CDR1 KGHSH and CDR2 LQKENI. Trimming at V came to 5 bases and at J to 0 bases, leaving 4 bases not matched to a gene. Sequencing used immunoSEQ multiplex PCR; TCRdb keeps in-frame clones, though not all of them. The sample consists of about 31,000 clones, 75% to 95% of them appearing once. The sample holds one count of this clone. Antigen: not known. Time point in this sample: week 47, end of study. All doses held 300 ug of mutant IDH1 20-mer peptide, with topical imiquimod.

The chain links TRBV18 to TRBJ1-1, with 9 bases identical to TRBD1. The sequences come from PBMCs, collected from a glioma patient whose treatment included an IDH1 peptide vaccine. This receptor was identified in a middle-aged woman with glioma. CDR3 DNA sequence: TGTGCCAGCTCATGGTGGACAGGGGTGAACACTGAAGCTTTCTTT. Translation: CASSWWTGVNTEAFF.